This passage covers 9 T cell receptor beta chains from one sample sequenced in a study of T-cell memory formation after mild COVID-19. TCRdb itself ran the 5' RACE reads through MiXCR, one entry per CDR3 protein. The sample gives about 340,000 distinct CDR3 sequences, around 13% of which show up once; about 21% is in the top ten. Sample: PBMCs or a T cell subset sorted from them (not recorded which). These TCRs come from a man aged 18 to 30 who had mild COVID-19 (a few samples of this study predate the infection). Cell type and time point are not known.

The chain recombines TRBV9 with TRBJ1-2, with D possibly being TRBD1 (6 bases). V was cut by 4 bases and J by 5 bases, with 21 bases left in between. Germline V gene lookup returns CDR1 SGDLS and CDR2 YYNGEE. This CDR3 is 16 amino acids long. The CDR3 sequence: CASSPPGGALSYGYTF. The CDR3 coding sequence is TGTGCCAGCAGCCCTCCTGGGGGGGCGCTTAGTTATGGCTACACCTTC. The whole variable domain, remainder taken from reference TRBV9 and TRBJ1-2, is DSGVTQTPKHLITATGQRVTLRCSPRSGDLSVYWYQQSLDQGLQFLIQYYNGEERAKGNILERFSAQQFPDLHSELNLSSLELGDSALYFCASSPPGGALSYGYTFGSGTRLTVV.

This clonotype has a handful of counts. V is TRBV20-1 and J is TRBJ1-1; tentative D call: TRBD1 (6 bases). The V end lost 6 bases, the J end lost 6 bases, and 14 bases lay between the germline ends. Germline V gives CDR1 DFQATT, CDR2 SNEGSKA (reference sequence). CDR3 length equals 12 residues. CDR3 nucleotides: TGCAGTGCAAAAACAGGGCGGCCTGAAGCTTTCTTT. This codes for CSAKTGRPEAFF.

V and J are TRBV12-3 or TRBV12-4 and TRBJ2-7; D remains unclear. This CDR3 comprises 14 residues. Trimming took 1 base from V and 3 from J, leaving 10 bases between them. The CDR3 sequence: CASSLVVSVYEQYF. The CDR3 DNA sequence: TGTGCCAGCAGTTTAGTAGTGTCCGTCTACGAGCAGTACTTC.

V gene TRBV29-1 combines with J gene TRBJ1-2, with D uncertain. V was pared by 0 bases and J by 5 bases, with 16 bases between. Germline CDR1 SQVTM, CDR2 ANQGSEA. The CDR3 extends over 15 amino acids. CDR3 region: CSVEDLITDGYGYTF. DNA of the CDR3: TGCAGCGTTGAAGATCTTATCACAGACGGTTATGGCTACACCTTC.

This clonotype was counted a few times. V and J are TRBV25-1 and TRBJ2-5, with TRBD2 as a possible D gene (6 bases). The V and J ends lost 1 base and 1 base respectively, with 13 bases between them. The CDR3 loop spans 16 amino acids. Germline CDR1 and CDR2: MGHDK and SYGVNS. CDR3 nucleotides: TGTGCCAGCAGTGAATGGCGGGACTGGGTCCAAGAGACCCAGTACTTC. It yields the protein CASSEWRDWVQETQYF.

This clonotype came up a few times. The chain recombines TRBV28 with TRBJ2-7, with D possibly TRBD1 on 6 matching bases. Germline CDR1 reads MDHEN; CDR2 reads SYDVKM. The V end was cut by 1 base, the J end by 1 base, with 8 bases between. The CDR3 is 14 residues long. The CDR3 sequence: CASSLSQGSYEQYF. In DNA form, the CDR3 reads TGTGCCAGCAGTTTATCGCAGGGGTCCTACGAGCAGTACTTC.

This clonotype was counted only a few times. This rearrangement joins TRBV6-5 to TRBJ2-3; TRBD2 agrees at 10 bases. The V gene's germline CDR1 is MNHEY and CDR2 SVGAGI. The CDR3 is 16 amino acids. V trimming: 5 bases; J trimming: 4 bases; junction bases outside the gene matches: 9. DNA of the CDR3: TGTGCCAGCAGTACCGAAGCGGGGGGGCCGGCAGATACGCAGTATTTT. The encoded protein is CASSTEAGGPADTQYF.

Only a few counts were recorded for this clonotype. The V gene is TRBV7-9, the J gene TRBJ2-7; D unresolved. This CDR3 comprises 15 residues. Germline V lookup: CDR1 SEHNR, CDR2 FQNEAQ (reference sequence). Trimming removed 1 base at V and 6 bases at J, with 16 bases between. The CDR3 DNA is TGTGCCAGCAGCTTAGGTCGCGGAGTACCCCTCGAGCAGTACTTC. Encoded protein: CASSLGRGVPLEQYF.

This clonotype was recorded a few times. This chain links TRBV12-3 or TRBV12-4 with TRBJ2-5, with 12 bases identical to TRBD1. With 7 bases clipped from V and 6 bases from J, the junction kept 9 bases outside the gene matches. The CDR3 length is 15 residues. CDR3 protein: CASTQGTGGLKTQYF. The CDR3, as DNA: TGTGCCAGCACCCAAGGGACAGGGGGCCTGAAGACCCAGTACTTC.